This TCR beta chain was retrieved from a study of graft-versus-host responses after intestinal transplantation. The overall study: Recipients got multivisceral, liver-intestinal, or isolated intestinal transplants.

The data were produced by immunoSEQ multiplex PCR, yet TCRdb's version contains in-frame clones alone and is incomplete. In the table there are 35,000 to 45,000 clones, more than 85% of which are singletons. The V gene end was trimmed by 1 base and the J gene end by 3 bases; junction bases not matched to a gene: 2. The CDR3 loop spans 14 amino acids. The germline V gene encodes CDR1 SGHRS and CDR2 YFSETQ. The chain joins TRBV5-1 to TRBJ2-3; 7 bases fit TRBD1. This sample comprised PBMCs, obtained 734 days after intestinal transplantation. The receptor was isolated from a human patient who received an intestinal transplant, so some T cells may come from the graft donor. CDR3 in amino acids: CASSLQGETDTQYF. The CDR3 nucleotides are TGCGCCAGCAGCTTGCAGGGGGAAACAGATACGCAGTATTTT. Using reference TRBV5-1 and TRBJ2-3 for the parts outside the CDR3, the full variable domain is KAGVTQTPRYLIKTRGQQVTLSCSPISGHRSVSWYQQTPGQGLQFLFEYFSETQRNKGNFPGRFSGRQFSNSRSEMNVSTLELGDSALYLCASSLQGETDTQYFGPGTRLTVL.